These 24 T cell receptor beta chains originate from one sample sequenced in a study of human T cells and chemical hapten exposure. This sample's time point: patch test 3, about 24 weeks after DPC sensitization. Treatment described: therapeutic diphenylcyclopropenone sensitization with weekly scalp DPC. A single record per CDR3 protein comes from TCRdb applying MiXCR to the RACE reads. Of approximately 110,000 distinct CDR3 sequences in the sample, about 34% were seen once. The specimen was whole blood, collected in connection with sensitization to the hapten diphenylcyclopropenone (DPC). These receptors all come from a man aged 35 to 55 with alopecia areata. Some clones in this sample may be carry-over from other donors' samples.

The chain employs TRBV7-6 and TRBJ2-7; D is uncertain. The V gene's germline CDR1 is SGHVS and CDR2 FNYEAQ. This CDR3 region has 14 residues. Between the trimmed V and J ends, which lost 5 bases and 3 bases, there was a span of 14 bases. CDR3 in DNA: TGTGCCAGCAGCCTTGCCAACGGAGACTACGAGCAGTACTTC. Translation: CASSLANGDYEQYF.

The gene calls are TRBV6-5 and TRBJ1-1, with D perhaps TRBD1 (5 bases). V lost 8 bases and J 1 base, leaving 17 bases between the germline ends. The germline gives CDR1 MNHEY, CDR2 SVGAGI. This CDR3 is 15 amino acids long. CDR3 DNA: TGTGCCAGCGGAAAGGGGCTAGGAGCGAACACTGAAGCTTTCTTT. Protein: CASGKGLGANTEAFF.

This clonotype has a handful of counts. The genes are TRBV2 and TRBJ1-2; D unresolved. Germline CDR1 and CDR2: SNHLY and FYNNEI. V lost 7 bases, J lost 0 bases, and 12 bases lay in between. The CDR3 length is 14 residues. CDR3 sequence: CASTALTANYGYTF. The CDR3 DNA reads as TGTGCCAGCACCGCCTTAACAGCTAACTATGGCTACACCTTC.

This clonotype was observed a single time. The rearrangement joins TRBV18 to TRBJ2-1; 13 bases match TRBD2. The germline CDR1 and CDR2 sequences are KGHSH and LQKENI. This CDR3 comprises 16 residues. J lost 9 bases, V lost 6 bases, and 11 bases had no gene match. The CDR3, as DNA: TGTGCCAGCTCCCCCGGACTAGCGGGAGTCCAGGGTGAGCAGTTCTTC. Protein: CASSPGLAGVQGEQFF.

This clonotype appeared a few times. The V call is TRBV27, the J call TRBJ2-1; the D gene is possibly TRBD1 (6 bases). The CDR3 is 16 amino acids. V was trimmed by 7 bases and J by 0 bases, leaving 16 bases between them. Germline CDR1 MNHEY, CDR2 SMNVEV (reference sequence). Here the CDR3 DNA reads TGTGCCAGCACCCTGACAGGTCCCAGCTCCTACAATGAGCAGTTCTTC. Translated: CASTLTGPSSYNEQFF.

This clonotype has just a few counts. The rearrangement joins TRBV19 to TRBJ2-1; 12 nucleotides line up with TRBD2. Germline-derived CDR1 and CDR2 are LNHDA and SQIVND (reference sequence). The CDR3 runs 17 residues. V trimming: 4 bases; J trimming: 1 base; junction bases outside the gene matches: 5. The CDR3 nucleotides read TGTGCCAGTAGTACATGGACTAGCGGGAAATCCTACAATGAGCAGTTCTTC. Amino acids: CASSTWTSGKSYNEQFF. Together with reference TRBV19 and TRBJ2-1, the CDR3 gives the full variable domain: DGGITQSPKYLFRKEGQNVTLSCEQNLNHDAMYWYRQDPGQGLRLIYYSQIVNDFQKGDIAEGYSVSREKKESFPLTVTSAQKNPTAFYLCASSTWTSGKSYNEQFFGPGTRLTVL.

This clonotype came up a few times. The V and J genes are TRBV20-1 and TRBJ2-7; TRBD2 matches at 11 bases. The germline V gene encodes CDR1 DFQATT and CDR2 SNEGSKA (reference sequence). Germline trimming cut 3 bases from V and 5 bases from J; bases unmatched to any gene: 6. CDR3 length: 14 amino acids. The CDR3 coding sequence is TGCAGTGCTAGGACTAGCGGGAAGTCCGACGAGCAGTACTTC. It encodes CSARTSGKSDEQYF.

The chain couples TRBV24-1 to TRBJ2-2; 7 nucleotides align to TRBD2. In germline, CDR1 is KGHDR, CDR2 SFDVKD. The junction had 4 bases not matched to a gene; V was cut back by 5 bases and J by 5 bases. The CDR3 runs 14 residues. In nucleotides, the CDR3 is TGTGCCACCAGTGGGGAGGGTCGGACCGGGGAGCTGTTTTTT. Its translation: CATSGEGRTGELFF.

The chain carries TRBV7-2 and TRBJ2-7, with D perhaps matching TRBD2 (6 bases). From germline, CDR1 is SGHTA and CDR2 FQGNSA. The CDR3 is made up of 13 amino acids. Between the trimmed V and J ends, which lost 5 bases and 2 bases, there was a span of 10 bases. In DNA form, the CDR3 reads TGTGCCAGCAGCCGTTCGGGAGCCTACGAGCAGTACGTC. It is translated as CASSRSGAYEQYV.

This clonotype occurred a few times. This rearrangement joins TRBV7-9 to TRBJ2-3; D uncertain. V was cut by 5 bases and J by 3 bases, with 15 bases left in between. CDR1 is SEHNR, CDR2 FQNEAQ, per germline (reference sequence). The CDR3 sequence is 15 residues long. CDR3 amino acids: CASSPGPPVTDTQYF. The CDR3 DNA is TGTGCCAGCAGCCCGGGCCCTCCAGTGACAGATACGCAGTATTTT.

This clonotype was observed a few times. CDR3 bases: TGTGCCAGCAGCGCCGACTTGCTCTCCGAGCAGTACTTC. This translates into CASSADLLSEQYF. This chain uses TRBV7-6 with TRBJ2-7; D is unresolved. The CDR3 length is 13 residues. Germline values: CDR1 SGHVS, CDR2 FNYEAQ. V was trimmed by 5 bases and J by 6 bases, leaving 14 bases between them.

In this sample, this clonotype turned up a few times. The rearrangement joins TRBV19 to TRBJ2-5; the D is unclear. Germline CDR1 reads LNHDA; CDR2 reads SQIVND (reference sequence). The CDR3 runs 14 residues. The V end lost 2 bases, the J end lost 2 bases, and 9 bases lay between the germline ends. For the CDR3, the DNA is TGTGCCAGTAGTATAAGCTTCCTACAAGAGACCCAGTACTTC. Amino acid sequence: CASSISFLQETQYF.

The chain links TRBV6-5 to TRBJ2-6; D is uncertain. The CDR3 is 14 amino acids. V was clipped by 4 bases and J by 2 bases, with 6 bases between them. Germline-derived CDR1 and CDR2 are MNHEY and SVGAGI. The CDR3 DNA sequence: TGTGCCAGCAGTTCCCCTCCTGGGGCCAACGTCCTGACTTTC. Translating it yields CASSSPPGANVLTF.

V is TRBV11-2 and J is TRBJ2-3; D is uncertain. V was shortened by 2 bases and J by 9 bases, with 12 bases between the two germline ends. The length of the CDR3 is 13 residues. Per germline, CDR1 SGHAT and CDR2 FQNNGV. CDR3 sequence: CASSLLLLDTQYF. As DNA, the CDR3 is TGTGCCAGCAGCTTATTACTCCTCGACACGCAGTATTTT.

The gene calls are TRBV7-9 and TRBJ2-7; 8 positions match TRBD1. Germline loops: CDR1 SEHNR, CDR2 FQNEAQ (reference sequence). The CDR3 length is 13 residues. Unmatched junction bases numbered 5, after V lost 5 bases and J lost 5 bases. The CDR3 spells CASSPRTGNEQYF. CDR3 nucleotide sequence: TGTGCCAGCAGCCCCCGGACAGGGAACGAGCAGTACTTC.

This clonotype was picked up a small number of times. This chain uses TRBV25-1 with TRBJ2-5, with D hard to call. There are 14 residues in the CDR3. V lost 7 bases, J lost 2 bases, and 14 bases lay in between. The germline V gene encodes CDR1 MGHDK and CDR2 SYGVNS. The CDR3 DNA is TGTGCCAGCACCGACTTAACCCAACAAGAGACCCAGTACTTC. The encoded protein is CASTDLTQQETQYF.

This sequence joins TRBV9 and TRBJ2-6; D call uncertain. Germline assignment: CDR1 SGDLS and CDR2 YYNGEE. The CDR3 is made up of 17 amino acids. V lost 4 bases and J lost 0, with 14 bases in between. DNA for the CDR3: TGTGCCAGCAGCCCTCGCCTCGACGGCTCTGGGGCCAACGTCCTGACTTTC. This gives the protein CASSPRLDGSGANVLTF.

This chain's CDR3 is CASSGTSGYEQYV. CDR3 DNA: TGTGCCAGCTCGGGGACTAGCGGCTACGAGCAGTACGTC. The V call is TRBV18, the J call TRBJ2-7, with 11 nucleotides matching TRBD2. The CDR3 runs 13 residues. Germline trimming cut 6 bases from V and 3 bases from J; bases unmatched to any gene: 1. The germline gives CDR1 KGHSH, CDR2 LQKENI.

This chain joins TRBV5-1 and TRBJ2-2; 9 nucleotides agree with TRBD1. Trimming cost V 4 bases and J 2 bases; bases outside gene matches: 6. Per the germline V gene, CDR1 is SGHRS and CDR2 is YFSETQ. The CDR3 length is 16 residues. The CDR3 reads CASSVQGQGNTGELFF. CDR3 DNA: TGCGCCAGCAGCGTACAGGGACAGGGCAACACCGGGGAGCTGTTTTTT.

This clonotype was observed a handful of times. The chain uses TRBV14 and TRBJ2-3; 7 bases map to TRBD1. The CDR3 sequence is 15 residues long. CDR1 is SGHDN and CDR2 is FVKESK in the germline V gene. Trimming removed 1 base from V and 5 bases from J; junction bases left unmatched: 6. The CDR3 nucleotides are TGTGCCAGCAGCCAAGCAGGGGGTAACGTAGATACGCAGTATTTT. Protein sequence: CASSQAGGNVDTQYF.

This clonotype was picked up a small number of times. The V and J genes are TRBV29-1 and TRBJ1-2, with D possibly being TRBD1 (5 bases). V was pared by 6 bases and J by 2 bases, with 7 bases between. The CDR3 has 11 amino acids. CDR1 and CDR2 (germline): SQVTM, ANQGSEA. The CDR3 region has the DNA TGCAGCGTCGACAGCAACTATGGCTACACCTTC. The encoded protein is CSVDSNYGYTF.

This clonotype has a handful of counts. In nucleotides, the CDR3 is TGTGCCAGCAAAGATCGTGCCGTGAGAAATGAGCAGTTCTTC. Amino acid sequence: CASKDRAVRNEQFF. This chain uses TRBV7-2 with TRBJ2-1, with D unresolved. CDR1 SGHTA and CDR2 FQGNSA come from the germline V gene. This CDR3 has 14 amino acids. The germline V and J ends were trimmed by 7 bases and 7 bases, with 17 bases remaining between them.

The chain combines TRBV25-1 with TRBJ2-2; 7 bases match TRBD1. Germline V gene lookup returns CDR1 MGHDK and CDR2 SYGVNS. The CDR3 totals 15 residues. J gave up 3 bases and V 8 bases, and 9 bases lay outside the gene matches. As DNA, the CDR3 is TGTGCCAGCCTAAAAAGACAGGGTGACACCGGGGAGCTGTTTTTT. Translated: CASLKRQGDTGELFF.

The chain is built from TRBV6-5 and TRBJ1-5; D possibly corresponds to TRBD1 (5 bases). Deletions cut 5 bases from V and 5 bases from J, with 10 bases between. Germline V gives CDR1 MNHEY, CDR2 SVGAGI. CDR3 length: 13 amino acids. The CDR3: CASSPQGYQPQHF. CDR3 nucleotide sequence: TGTGCCAGCAGTCCTCAGGGTTATCAGCCCCAGCATTTT.